This T cell receptor (beta chain) appears in the sequencing data of a study of T cell repertoires in cytomegalovirus infection. Overall study context: The study used recently identified HLA-C-restricted and well-studied HLA-B-restricted CMV epitopes.

Study results and limitations: What dominated the ex vivo response were HLA-C-restricted CMV-specific TCR beta clonotypes. There were carriers of CMV plus the relevant HLA, and cumulative public TCR beta family frequency identified them.

The sample holds a few counts of this clonotype. The target antigen is unknown. TCRdb ran MiXCR on the reads and lists one entry per CDR3 protein. Of roughly 990,000 distinct CDR3 sequences in the sample, roughly a third are singletons; the top ten hold roughly an eighth. Germline CDR1 and CDR2: LNHDA and SQIVND (reference sequence). V lost 2 bases and J lost 1, with 9 bases in between. The CDR3 has 15 residues. V usage is TRBV19 and J usage is TRBJ1-5; unclear D gene. The clonotype was recovered from a human donor in good health (CMV status not recorded). Some clones in this sample may be carry-over from other donors' samples. Source: cultured CD8+ T cells from PBMCs, taken from culture after CMV antigen stimulation. CDR3 region: CASSIWLVSNQPQHF. CDR3 DNA: TGTGCCAGTAGTATATGGTTGGTCAGCAATCAGCCCCAGCATTTT.